The 19 T cell receptor beta chains presented below share a single source sample, sequenced in a study of beta chain features in type 1 diabetes. Overall study results and limits: The study found moderately but significantly shorter TCRB CDR3s in all four CD4+ subsets of Type 1 diabetes patients.

Reverse transcribing all isolated RNA meant expressed TCRB transcripts were sequenced. Clones were sequenced by immunoSEQ multiplex PCR, and TCRdb holds only the in-frame ones, with some missing. The sample gives about 160,000 clones, 8% to 8.5% of which show up once; under 0.65% is in the top ten. These receptors lack a known antigen. Material for sequencing was central memory CD4+ T cells from blood. Every receptor here comes from a woman aged 18-29 years with type 1 diabetes.

The gene calls are TRBV7-2 and TRBJ2-7; 8 bases align to TRBD1. Trimming at V came to 4 bases and at J to 9 bases, leaving 8 bases not matched to a gene. Per germline, CDR1 SGHTA and CDR2 FQGNSA. The CDR3 contains 13 residues. CDR3 region: CASSSGQGTVQYF. The CDR3 nucleotides are TGTGCCAGCAGCTCCGGACAGGGTACGGTGCAGTACTTC.

V is TRBV5-4 and J is TRBJ2-5; 8 nucleotides agree with TRBD2. Germline CDR1 SGHNT, CDR2 YYREEE (reference sequence). This CDR3 is built from 13 residues. V was pared by 3 bases and J by 4 bases, with 2 bases of the junction left unmatched. CDR3: CASSSGGVETQYF. CDR3 DNA sequence: TGTGCCAGCAGCTCGGGGGGGGTAGAGACCCAGTACTTC.

The chain uses TRBV5-1 and TRBJ1-6; 7 bases agree with TRBD1. The J segment lost 4 bases and the V segment lost 4 bases, leaving 5 bases of the junction unmatched. CDR3 length: 15 residues. CDR1 and CDR2 (germline): SGHRS, YFSETQ. The CDR3: CASSPGQAYNSPLHF. CDR3 sequence (DNA): TGCGCCAGCAGCCCCGGACAGGCTTATAATTCACCCCTCCACTTT.

As DNA, the CDR3 is TGTGCCATCACAGGTCCTGGAAACACCATATATTTT. It specifies CAITGPGNTIYF. This chain connects TRBV10-3 to TRBJ1-3, with unresolved D. Trimming stripped 7 bases from V and 2 bases from J, with 6 bases between. CDR3 length: 12 amino acids. CDR1 is ENHRY, CDR2 SYGVKD, per germline.

This clone showed up just a few times. The chain recombines TRBV14 with TRBJ1-1; D gene uncertain. The CDR3 is 14 residues long. Germline V gene lookup returns CDR1 SGHDN and CDR2 FVKESK. Trimming cost V 5 bases and J 1 base, with 11 bases left between them. CDR3 sequence: CASSLVSGNTEAFF. The DNA of the CDR3 is TGTGCCAGCAGCTTAGTGTCGGGGAACACTGAAGCTTTCTTT.

The genes are TRBV2 and TRBJ2-2, with 8 bases identical to TRBD2. CDR3 size: 14 residues. Unmatched junction bases numbered 5, after V lost 6 bases and J lost 5 bases. CDR1 SNHLY and CDR2 FYNNEI come from the germline V gene. DNA for the CDR3: TGTGCCAGCAGAGGACTAGCAGAGACCGGGGAGCTGTTTTTT. This sequence encodes CASRGLAETGELFF.

The table lists this clone with a few counts. This chain uses TRBV28 with TRBJ1-1; TRBD1 might be the D (5 bases). The CDR3 spans 11 residues. V lost 7 bases to trimming and J lost 7 bases, with 10 bases between them. Per the germline V gene, CDR1 is MDHEN and CDR2 is SYDVKM. CDR3 DNA: TGTGCCAGCACCCCGGGGGGTGAAGCTTTCTTT. This translates into CASTPGGEAFF.

The chain combines TRBV19 with TRBJ2-3, with 10 bases lining up with TRBD2. V was clipped by 7 bases and J by 6 bases; unmatched bases: 7. The CDR3 runs 14 residues. Per germline, CDR1 LNHDA and CDR2 SQIVND (reference sequence). CDR3 residues: CASKLAGLLDTQYF. CDR3 bases: TGTGCCAGTAAACTAGCGGGACTTTTGGATACGCAGTATTTT.

Ten or more counts support this clone. The gene calls are TRBV14 and TRBJ2-4; possible D gene TRBD1, 5 bases. The CDR3 loop spans 14 amino acids. Trimming cost V 2 bases and J 2 bases, with 7 bases left between them. Germline V gene sequence: CDR1 SGHDN, CDR2 FVKESK. CDR3 in amino acids: CASSQSGTKNIQYF. CDR3 DNA: TGTGCCAGCAGCCAATCAGGGACCAAAAACATTCAGTACTTC.

This clone was seen more than once but under ten times. The rearrangement uses TRBV4-1 and TRBJ2-7; possible D gene TRBD2, 5 bases. Germline CDR1 and CDR2: MGHRA and YSYEKL. CDR3 length: 15 residues. The germline V and J ends were trimmed by 4 bases and 6 bases, with 19 bases remaining between them. The CDR3 is CASSPGEGWLGEQYF. In nucleotides, the CDR3 is TGCGCCAGCAGCCCCGGCGAGGGCTGGCTGGGCGAGCAGTACTTC.

This chain uses TRBV10-3 with TRBJ1-5, with D maybe TRBD1 (5 bases). CDR3 size: 15 residues. V was cut by 3 bases and J by 0 bases, with 9 bases left in between. Looked up from germline, CDR1 is ENHRY and CDR2 is SYGVKD. CDR3 sequence (DNA): TGTGCCATCAGTGAAGGGGTGGGTAGCAATCAGCCCCAGCATTTT. Translation gives CAISEGVGSNQPQHF.

The chain recombines TRBV30 with TRBJ1-2; 7 nucleotides align to TRBD1. The V and J ends lost 3 bases and 8 bases, in that order; junction bases with no gene match: 6. Looked up from germline, CDR1 is GTSNPN and CDR2 is SVGIG (reference sequence). This CDR3 is 12 amino acids long. The CDR3 protein is CAWSAGGSGYTF. As DNA, the CDR3 is TGTGCCTGGAGCGCAGGGGGTTCGGGCTACACCTTC.

In this sample, this clone turned up a few times. The CDR3 here is CASSAFGLAAGPNGELFF. The DNA of the CDR3 is TGTGCCAGCAGCGCCTTCGGACTAGCGGCAGGACCCAACGGGGAGCTGTTTTTT. The V and J genes are TRBV7-2 and TRBJ2-2; 10 nucleotides line up with TRBD2. Germline assignment: CDR1 SGHTA and CDR2 FQGNSA. J lost 7 bases, V lost 5 bases, and 16 bases had no gene match. The CDR3 length is 18 residues.

The genes are TRBV30 and TRBJ2-5; TRBD2 might be the D (6 bases). V lost 5 bases, J lost 7 bases, and 14 bases lay in between. The length of the CDR3 is 12 residues. Germline CDR1 GTSNPN, CDR2 SVGIG (reference sequence). The CDR3 coding sequence is TGTGCCTGGTCTAGCGTCTCAGGGACCCAGTACTTC. Protein product: CAWSSVSGTQYF.

This chain connects TRBV7-9 to TRBJ2-1; TRBD2 matches 12 bases. V gave up 11 bases and J gave up 0 bases; unmatched junction bases: 8. The CDR3 spans 16 residues. Germline V gene data show CDR1 as SEHNR and CDR2 as FQNEAQ (reference sequence). CDR3 amino acids: CAAASGGASSYNEQFF. The CDR3 DNA reads as TGTGCCGCGGCTAGCGGGGGGGCTAGCTCCTACAATGAGCAGTTCTTC.

This clone was detected only a few times. The V gene is TRBV7-2, the J gene TRBJ2-1; 8 nucleotides agree with TRBD2. The CDR3 runs to 14 residues. The V gene's germline CDR1 is SGHTA and CDR2 FQGNSA. V shed 5 bases, J shed 4 bases, and the junction held 4 bases outside the gene matches. CDR3 nucleotides: TGTGCCAGCAGCCCGGGACTAGGATACAATGAGCAGTTCTTC. Encoded protein: CASSPGLGYNEQFF.

This clone appeared a few times. This sample includes further DNA sequences coding for the same CDR3. The V and J genes are TRBV18 and TRBJ1-1; 9 bases are shared with TRBD1. Trimming removed 3 bases from V and 1 base from J; junction bases left unmatched: 3. Germline V gives CDR1 KGHSH, CDR2 LQKENI. This CDR3 comprises 15 residues. The CDR3 loop is CASSPRTGENTEAFF. The CDR3 DNA reads as TGTGCCAGCTCACCTAGGACAGGGGAGAACACTGAAGCTTTCTTT. Complete variable domain (other parts from reference TRBV18 and TRBJ1-1): NAGVMQNPRHLVRRRGQEARLRCSPMKGHSHVYWYRQLPEEGLKFMVYLQKENIIDESGMPKERFSAEFPKEGPSILRIQQVVRGDSAAYFCASSPRTGENTEAFFGQGTRLTVV.

This clone was counted only a few times. V usage is TRBV5-1 and J usage is TRBJ2-6; no clear D gene. With 0 bases removed from V and 0 bases from J, the gap between germline ends came to 4 bases. The CDR3 length is 15 residues. The germline gives CDR1 SGHRS, CDR2 YFSETQ. The CDR3 bases are TGCGCCAGCAGCTTGGTCGGCTCTGGGGCCAACGTCCTGACTTTC. This translates into CASSLVGSGANVLTF. Filled out from reference TRBV5-1 and TRBJ2-6, the complete variable domain reads KAGVTQTPRYLIKTRGQQVTLSCSPISGHRSVSWYQQTPGQGLQFLFEYFSETQRNKGNFPGRFSGRQFSNSRSEMNVSTLELGDSALYLCASSLVGSGANVLTFGAGSRLTVL.

This chain uses TRBV7-8 with TRBJ1-6; D may be TRBD1 (5 bases). Between the trimmed V and J ends, which lost 0 bases and 6 bases, there was a span of 9 bases. The V gene's germline CDR1 is SGHVS and CDR2 FQNEAQ. CDR3 length: 15 residues. This chain's CDR3 is CASSLAQGPNSPLHF. The CDR3 DNA sequence: TGTGCCAGCAGCTTAGCGCAGGGTCCTAATTCACCCCTCCACTTT.